This is a list of T cell receptor beta chains from one sample in a study of blood T cell repertoires in COVID-19. Clones were read by immunoSEQ multiplex PCR, and TCRdb kept only the in-frame ones, dropping some. The repertoire holds around 130,000 clones, with around 89% as singletons. Sequencing was carried out using peripheral blood. Receptor source: a man aged 45 to 65 with active or convalescent COVID-19. Both conserved end residues are part of each CDR3. Fields, in order: CDR3 protein, CDR3 DNA, V gene, J gene, CDR3 length, D gene, clone size. D genes are given only for firm matches. Clone size, where shown, is once, few, many, or a class for clones that have expanded.

CDR3: CATSAPTQGHQPQHF
DNA: TGTGCCACCAGTGCCCCTACGCAGGGGCATCAGCCCCAGCATTTT
V: TRBV24-1
J: TRBJ1-5
length: 15
D: -
size: -

CDR3: CASSRDRSVSSYNEQFF
DNA: TGTGCCAGCAGTCGGGACAGGTCGGTTAGCTCCTACAATGAGCAGTTCTTC
V: TRBV6-6
J: TRBJ2-1
length: 17
D: TRBD1
size: -

CDR3: CASSLEGITGNTIYF
DNA: TGCGCCAGCAGCCTCGAGGGAATTACTGGAAACACCATATATTTT
V: TRBV5-1
J: TRBJ1-3
length: 15
D: -
size: few

CDR3: CASSQATLNTEAFF
DNA: TGTGCCAGCAGCCAAGCCACACTGAACACTGAAGCTTTCTTT
V: TRBV3-1/TRBV3-2
J: TRBJ1-1
length: 14
D: -
size: once

CDR3: CASSLGRGGNQPQHF
DNA: TGTGCCAGCAGTTTGGGGAGGGGTGGCAATCAGCCCCAGCATTTT
V: TRBV27
J: TRBJ1-5
length: 15
D: -
size: -

CDR3: CASSLRGRTGYTF
DNA: TGTGCCAGCAGTTTAAGGGGGCGGACGGGCTACACCTTC
V: TRBV12-3/TRBV12-4
J: TRBJ1-2
length: 13
D: TRBD1
size: -

CDR3: CASSLIGSSYEQYF
DNA: TGTGCCAGCAGCTTAATCGGGAGTAGCTACGAGCAGTACTTC
V: TRBV7-8
J: TRBJ2-7
length: 14
D: -
size: -

CDR3: CASSPAGGEAFF
DNA: TGTGCCAGCTCACCAGCCGGGGGTGAAGCTTTCTTT
V: TRBV18
J: TRBJ1-1
length: 12
D: -
size: -

CDR3: CASSLGTALGELFF
DNA: TGTGCCAGCAGCTTGGGGACAGCGCTCGGGGAGCTGTTTTTT
V: TRBV5-4
J: TRBJ2-2
length: 14
D: -
size: few

CDR3: CASSFLSREGRNTGELFF
DNA: TGTGCCAGCAGTTTTTTATCGCGGGAGGGCCGGAACACCGGGGAGCTGTTTTTT
V: TRBV28
J: TRBJ2-2
length: 18
D: TRBD2
size: -

CDR3: CASSATGGPGEQFF
DNA: TGCGCCAGCAGTGCAACGGGGGGGCCGGGTGAGCAGTTCTTC
V: TRBV10-1
J: TRBJ2-1
length: 14
D: TRBD2
size: -

CDR3: CASTRDRDIYEQYF
DNA: TGTGCCAGCACTCGGGACAGGGATATCTACGAGCAGTACTTC
V: TRBV28
J: TRBJ2-7
length: 14
D: TRBD1
size: -

CDR3: CSVGDRAREQYF
DNA: TGCAGCGTCGGGGACAGGGCGCGCGAGCAGTACTTC
V: TRBV29-1
J: TRBJ2-7
length: 12
D: TRBD1
size: -

CDR3: CAISSGGVEGSQPQHF
DNA: TGTGCCATCAGCTCCGGGGGAGTGGAGGGAAGTCAGCCCCAGCATTTT
V: TRBV10-3
J: TRBJ1-5
length: 16
D: -
size: -

CDR3: CASSFRVQETQYF
DNA: TGTGCCAGCAGTTTCAGGGTTCAAGAGACCCAGTACTTC
V: TRBV27
J: TRBJ2-5
length: 13
D: -
size: -

CDR3: CASSGGDQPQHF
DNA: TGTGCCAGCTCTGGGGGGGATCAGCCCCAGCATTTT
V: TRBV19
J: TRBJ1-5
length: 12
D: -
size: -

CDR3: CASSVLAGGAEQFF
DNA: TGTGCCAGCAGTGTCCTAGCGGGAGGGGCTGAGCAGTTCTTC
V: TRBV2
J: TRBJ2-1
length: 14
D: TRBD2
size: once

CDR3: CASSLDGGSDSPLHF
DNA: TGCGCCAGCAGCTTGGATGGGGGCTCCGATTCACCCCTCCACTTT
V: TRBV5-1
J: TRBJ1-6
length: 15
D: -
size: -

CDR3: CASRRDTYEQYF
DNA: TGTGCCAGCAGGAGGGACACCTACGAGCAGTACTTC
V: TRBV2
J: TRBJ2-7
length: 12
D: -
size: -

CDR3: CAIREGQGGTYNEQFF
DNA: TGTGCCATCAGGGAAGGACAGGGCGGAACCTACAATGAGCAGTTCTTC
V: TRBV10-3
J: TRBJ2-1
length: 16
D: TRBD1
size: once

CDR3: CSVQLATSTDTQYF
DNA: TGCAGCGTTCAGCTAGCTACTAGCACAGATACGCAGTATTTT
V: TRBV29-1
J: TRBJ2-3
length: 14
D: -
size: -

CDR3: CASSFGQVLGEQYF
DNA: TGCGCCAGCAGCTTTGGGCAGGTTTTGGGCGAGCAGTACTTC
V: TRBV5-1
J: TRBJ2-7
length: 14
D: -
size: once

CDR3: CARSPHQYQETQYF
DNA: TGTGCCAGAAGCCCCCATCAGTACCAAGAGACCCAGTACTTC
V: TRBV5-3
J: TRBJ2-5
length: 14
D: -
size: -

CDR3: CASSLTTGVGAEAFF
DNA: TGTGCCAGTAGTCTCACTACAGGGGTGGGAGCTGAAGCTTTCTTT
V: TRBV19
J: TRBJ1-1
length: 15
D: TRBD1
size: -

CDR3: CASSQNGGQGSGNTIYF
DNA: TGTGCCAGCAGCCAGAACGGGGGACAGGGTTCTGGAAACACCATATATTTT
V: TRBV7-2
J: TRBJ1-3
length: 17
D: TRBD1
size: -

CDR3: CASSLGQGVAETQYF
DNA: TGCGCCAGCAGCTTGGGACAGGGGGTAGCAGAGACCCAGTACTTC
V: TRBV5-1
J: TRBJ2-5
length: 15
D: TRBD1
size: -

CDR3: CASTTGGFGNQPQHF
DNA: TGTGCCAGTACCACGGGAGGGTTTGGCAATCAGCCCCAGCATTTT
V: TRBV19
J: TRBJ1-5
length: 15
D: -
size: -

CDR3: CASSEDRGISTDTQYF
DNA: TGTGCCAGCAGCGAAGACAGGGGGATCTCCACAGATACGCAGTATTTT
V: TRBV6-1
J: TRBJ2-3
length: 16
D: TRBD1
size: -

CDR3: CASTPRYGIEGELYEQYF
DNA: TGTGCCAGTACCCCAAGGTACGGAATTGAGGGAGAGCTCTACGAGCAGTACTTC
V: TRBV19
J: TRBJ2-7
length: 18
D: -
size: -

CDR3: CASSLLPSGASDTQYF
DNA: TGTGCCAGCAGTTTATTGCCTAGCGGGGCCTCGGATACGCAGTATTTT
V: TRBV27
J: TRBJ2-3
length: 16
D: TRBD2
size: -

CDR3: CASSPGHLNTEAFF
DNA: TGTGCCAGCAGTCCGGGACATTTGAACACTGAAGCTTTCTTT
V: TRBV6-5
J: TRBJ1-1
length: 14
D: -
size: -

CDR3: CASSDRGHSYEQYF
DNA: TGTGCCAGCAGTGACAGGGGGCACTCCTACGAGCAGTACTTC
V: TRBV2
J: TRBJ2-7
length: 14
D: TRBD1
size: once

CDR3: CASSLGTRQGDTEAFF
DNA: TGTGCCAGCAGCTTAGGTACCCGACAGGGGGACACTGAAGCTTTCTTT
V: TRBV7-9
J: TRBJ1-1
length: 16
D: TRBD1
size: few

CDR3: CARSSTRRDNRLYGYTF
DNA: TGTGCCAGAAGCTCAACCCGCCGGGACAACCGCCTCTATGGCTACACCTTC
V: TRBV7-5
J: TRBJ1-2
length: 17
D: -
size: -

CDR3: CASSSGQRHTGELFF
DNA: TGCGCCAGCAGCTCGGGACAGAGACACACCGGGGAGCTGTTTTTT
V: TRBV5-1
J: TRBJ2-2
length: 15
D: TRBD1
size: -

CDR3: CSARTRTEAFF
DNA: TGCAGTGCTAGAACACGCACTGAAGCTTTCTTT
V: TRBV20-1
J: TRBJ1-1
length: 11
D: -
size: -

CDR3: CASSLGLAGGDTQYF
DNA: TGTGCCAGCAGCTTAGGACTAGCGGGAGGAGATACGCAGTATTTT
V: TRBV7-8
J: TRBJ2-3
length: 15
D: TRBD2
size: -

CDR3: CASSLSDRLTEAFF
DNA: TGTGCCAGCAGCTTGTCGGACAGGCTCACTGAAGCTTTCTTT
V: TRBV5-8
J: TRBJ1-1
length: 14
D: TRBD1
size: -

CDR3: CASSAGLSSRIYEQYF
DNA: TGTGCCAGCAGTGCCGGACTCTCAAGCCGAATCTACGAGCAGTACTTC
V: TRBV2
J: TRBJ2-7
length: 16
D: -
size: many

CDR3: CASSVPPERDEQFF
DNA: TGTGCCAGCAGTGTGCCCCCTGAGCGGGATGAGCAGTTCTTC
V: TRBV2
J: TRBJ2-1
length: 14
D: -
size: once

CDR3: CASSFINTGELFF
DNA: TGCGCCAGCAGCTTTATAAACACCGGGGAGCTGTTTTTT
V: TRBV5-1
J: TRBJ2-2
length: 13
D: -
size: -

CDR3: CATWDRNTGELFF
DNA: TGTGCCACTTGGGACAGGAACACCGGGGAGCTGTTTTTT
V: TRBV10-3
J: TRBJ2-2
length: 13
D: TRBD1
size: -

CDR3: CASSSPGLRSLSEQFF
DNA: TGTGCCAGCAGTTCCCCAGGACTGCGGTCCCTGAGTGAGCAGTTCTTC
V: TRBV6-5
J: TRBJ2-1
length: 16
D: -
size: -

CDR3: CAWSRLAGTPNEQFF
DNA: TGTGCCTGGAGTCGACTAGCGGGAACTCCCAATGAGCAGTTCTTC
V: TRBV30
J: TRBJ2-1
length: 15
D: TRBD2
size: -

CDR3: CASSSLGRQGSNQPQHF
DNA: TGTGCCAGTAGTTCCCTGGGCCGACAGGGTAGCAATCAGCCCCAGCATTTT
V: TRBV19
J: TRBJ1-5
length: 17
D: TRBD1
size: -

CDR3: CASSLAGGLEQYF
DNA: TGTGCCAGCAGCTTGGCCGGGGGTCTCGAGCAGTACTTC
V: TRBV5-4
J: TRBJ2-7
length: 13
D: -
size: once

CDR3: CASSESGREGLWETQYF
DNA: TGCGCCAGCAGTGAGTCCGGACGGGAGGGCCTCTGGGAGACCCAGTACTTC
V: TRBV10-2
J: TRBJ2-5
length: 17
D: TRBD2
size: -

CDR3: CAWSVGGLGYTF
DNA: TGTGCCTGGAGTGTAGGAGGCTTGGGCTACACCTTC
V: TRBV30
J: TRBJ1-2
length: 12
D: -
size: -

CDR3: CASSGGFRESSSPLHF
DNA: TGTGCCAGCAGTGGGGGGTTCCGGGAGAGTAGTTCACCCCTCCACTTT
V: TRBV25-1
J: TRBJ1-6
length: 16
D: -
size: few

CDR3: CAWSVRGGQISNQPQHF
DNA: TGTGCCTGGAGTGTACGGGGGGGGCAGATTAGCAATCAGCCCCAGCATTTT
V: TRBV30
J: TRBJ1-5
length: 17
D: -
size: -

CDR3: CASSQGLPGQGYNEQFF
DNA: TGTGCCAGCAGCCAAGGCCTCCCGGGACAGGGGTACAATGAGCAGTTCTTC
V: TRBV3-1/TRBV3-2
J: TRBJ2-1
length: 17
D: TRBD1
size: once

CDR3: CASSLGLAGARQETQYF
DNA: TGCGCCAGCAGCTTAGGTCTAGCGGGGGCGAGACAAGAGACCCAGTACTTC
V: TRBV5-1
J: TRBJ2-5
length: 17
D: TRBD2
size: -

CDR3: CASSARTSGDSTDTQYF
DNA: TGTGCCAGCAGTGCCCGGACTAGCGGAGATAGCACAGATACGCAGTATTTT
V: TRBV28
J: TRBJ2-3
length: 17
D: TRBD2
size: -

CDR3: CASKGNWGPLSYQYF
DNA: TGTGCCAGTAAGGGAAATTGGGGGCCCCTATCGTACCAGTACTTC
V: TRBV19
J: TRBJ2-5
length: 15
D: -
size: -

CDR3: CSVQAGTDGNTIYF
DNA: TGCAGCGTTCAAGCTGGGACAGACGGAAACACCATATATTTT
V: TRBV29-1
J: TRBJ1-3
length: 14
D: TRBD1
size: -

CDR3: CAISGGGDGYTF
DNA: TGTGCCATCAGTGGTGGAGGCGACGGCTACACCTTC
V: TRBV10-3
J: TRBJ1-2
length: 12
D: -
size: once

CDR3: CASSWGGVSYEQYF
DNA: TGTGCCAGCAGCTGGGGGGGAGTCTCCTACGAGCAGTACTTC
V: TRBV5-6
J: TRBJ2-7
length: 14
D: TRBD2
size: -